This entry lists 3 T cell receptor beta chains sequenced from one sample in a study of response to subunit inactivated influenza vaccine. TCRdb ran MiXCR on the RT-PCR reads and lists one entry per CDR3 protein. Of around 540,000 distinct CDR3 sequences in the sample, approximately 12% were seen once. The sample was PBMCs from blood, taken on the day of vaccination. The receptors originated from a man over 45 who received an inactivated influenza vaccine.

This clonotype was picked up many times. The rearrangement links TRBV11-2 to TRBJ2-5, with 8 bases aligning to TRBD2. Germline V lookup: CDR1 SGHAT, CDR2 FQNNGV. The trim removed 10 bases at V and 2 bases at J, leaving 9 bases unmatched. The CDR3 has 14 amino acids. The CDR3: CATSSGLGQETQYF. The CDR3 DNA reads TGTGCCACTTCGTCGGGACTAGGTCAAGAGACCCAGTACTTC.

This clonotype was observed at least ten times. The gene calls are TRBV29-1 and TRBJ1-1; TRBD1 is a possible D gene (6 bases). Germline V lookup: CDR1 SQVTM, CDR2 ANQGSEA. The CDR3 consists of 14 residues. The V end lost 1 base, the J end lost 3 bases, and 12 bases lay between the germline ends. This CDR3 is CSVEGQQGYTEAFF. Written as DNA, the CDR3 is TGCAGCGTTGAAGGACAACAGGGCTACACTGAAGCTTTCTTT.

About this clonotype itself: Since a much larger clone is just one base distant, this may be a read error. The chain joins TRBV7-2 to TRBJ2-2; D is ambiguous. Trimming shortened V by 3 bases and J by 4 bases, and 6 bases separated the two germline ends. Germline CDR1 and CDR2: SGHTA and FQGNSA. The CDR3 loop spans 13 amino acids. Here the CDR3 DNA reads TGTGCCAGCAGCTTTAAGGGCACCGGGGAGCTGTTTTTT. It encodes CASSFKGTGELFF.